The sequence of this T cell receptor (beta chain) was determined in a study of T cell responses to AZD1222 COVID-19 vaccine. Here immunoSEQ multiplex PCR was the method, and the copy in TCRdb shows in-frame clones only, minus some. The sample shows fewer than 120,000 clones, around 85% of them seen only once. The CDR3 is 13 amino acids. The germline CDR1 and CDR2 sequences are SEHNR and FQNEAQ (reference sequence). Trimming removed 5 bases from V and 1 base from J, with 8 bases in between. The source was peripheral blood, collected on day 0 of AZD1222 vaccination. The clonotype comes from an adult in good health. This chain uses TRBV7-9 with TRBJ2-5; D is ambiguous. The CDR3 protein is CASSLPPQETQYF. In nucleotides, the CDR3 is TGTGCCAGCAGCCTCCCGCCCCAAGAGACCCAGTACTTC.